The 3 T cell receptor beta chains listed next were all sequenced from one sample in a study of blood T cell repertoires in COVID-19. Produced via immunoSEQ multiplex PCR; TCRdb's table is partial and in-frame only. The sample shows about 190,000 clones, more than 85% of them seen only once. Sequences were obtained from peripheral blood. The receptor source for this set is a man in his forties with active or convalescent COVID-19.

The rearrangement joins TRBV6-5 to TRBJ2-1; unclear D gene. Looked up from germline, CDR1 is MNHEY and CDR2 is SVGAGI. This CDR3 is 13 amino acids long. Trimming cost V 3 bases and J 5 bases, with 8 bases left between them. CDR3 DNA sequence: TGTGCCAGCAGTTATACAATGCACAATGAGCAGTTCTTC. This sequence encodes CASSYTMHNEQFF.

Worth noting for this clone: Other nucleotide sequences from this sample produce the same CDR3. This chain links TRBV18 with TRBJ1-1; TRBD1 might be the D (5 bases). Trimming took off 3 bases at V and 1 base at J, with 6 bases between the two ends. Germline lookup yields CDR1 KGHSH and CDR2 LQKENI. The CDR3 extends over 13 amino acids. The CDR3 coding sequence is TGTGCCAGCTCACCGACAGCGAACACTGAAGCTTTCTTT. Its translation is CASSPTANTEAFF.

The CDR3 protein is CASSRTGTGGEQYF. CDR3 bases: TGCGCCAGCAGCCGAACCGGGACAGGGGGCGAGCAGTACTTC. V gene TRBV5-1 combines with J gene TRBJ2-7; 11 positions agree with TRBD1. The CDR3 length is 14 residues. Germline assignment: CDR1 SGHRS and CDR2 YFSETQ. V dropped 4 bases and J dropped 6; count of bases not matched to a gene: 6. Supplemented by reference TRBV5-1 and TRBJ2-7, the full variable domain reads KAGVTQTPRYLIKTRGQQVTLSCSPISGHRSVSWYQQTPGQGLQFLFEYFSETQRNKGNFPGRFSGRQFSNSRSEMNVSTLELGDSALYLCASSRTGTGGEQYFGPGTRLTVT.